The 25 T cell receptor beta chains in this list originate from one sample, sequenced in a study of beta chain features in type 1 diabetes. Expressed TCRB transcripts were sequenced after all isolated RNA was converted to cDNA. Using immunoSEQ multiplex PCR, the repertoire was profiled, and TCRdb retains in-frame clones only, with some absent. This table holds over 350,000 clones, about 15% found once. Sequenced sample: naive CD4+ T cells from blood. The receptors come from a young woman in good health.

This clone was counted a few times. The chain uses TRBV14 and TRBJ2-5; TRBD2 might be the D (5 bases). Germline CDR1 is SGHDN and CDR2 is FVKESK. Between the trimmed V and J ends, which lost 3 bases and 1 base, there was a span of 6 bases. This CDR3 comprises 13 residues. The CDR3, as DNA: TGTGCCAGCAGCCAGGAGGTCCAAGAGACCCAGTACTTC. The encoded protein is CASSQEVQETQYF.

This clone has just a few counts. V usage is TRBV28 and J usage is TRBJ2-7; TRBD2 agrees at 7 bases. In germline, CDR1 is MDHEN, CDR2 SYDVKM. After removal of 6 bases from V and 6 bases from J, the junction contained 14 bases not matched to a gene. This CDR3 is 15 amino acids long. In DNA form, the CDR3 reads TGTGCCAGCAGAGAAACGGGACTATACGCTTCCGAGCAGTACTTC. Protein sequence: CASRETGLYASEQYF.

This clone has a single count. CDR3 region: CASSLAYGRSSYEQYF. CDR3 in DNA: TGTGCCAGCAGCTTAGCATACGGGAGAAGCTCCTACGAGCAGTACTTC. The chain employs TRBV7-6 and TRBJ2-7, with D perhaps TRBD2 (6 bases). The CDR3 extends over 16 amino acids. Germline CDR1 is SGHVS and CDR2 is FNYEAQ. The V gene lost 0 bases and the J gene lost 0 bases, with 12 bases spanning the gap.

The CDR3 protein is CASSADRLKQNIQYF. In nucleotides, the CDR3 is TGTGCCAGCAGCGCTGACAGGTTAAAACAAAACATTCAGTACTTC. The chain has TRBV9 and TRBJ2-4, with TRBD1 as a possible D gene (6 bases). Trimming removed 3 bases from V and 5 bases from J, with 15 bases in between. This CDR3 spans 15 amino acids. CDR1 and CDR2 from the germline V gene are SGDLS and YYNGEE.

V and J are TRBV28 and TRBJ2-5; 7 nucleotides agree with TRBD1. V trimming: 5 bases; J trimming: 5 bases; junction bases outside the gene matches: 11. The V gene's germline CDR1 is MDHEN and CDR2 SYDVKM. This CDR3 spans 15 amino acids. The CDR3 nucleotides are TGTGCCAGCAGTCTCCAGGTCAGGGGGACGGAGACCCAGTACTTC. It translates to CASSLQVRGTETQYF.

V and J are TRBV5-6 and TRBJ2-1; D is perhaps TRBD2 (5 bases). The CDR3 totals 12 residues. The germline V gene encodes CDR1 SGHDT and CDR2 YYEEEE. The V end lost 0 bases, the J end lost 14 bases, and 12 bases lay between the germline ends. CDR3 residues: CASSLDAAGEFF. The CDR3 nucleotides read TGTGCCAGCAGCTTGGATGCGGCCGGGGAGTTCTTC.

The chain is built from TRBV7-6 and TRBJ1-2, with a possible D match to TRBD1 (5 bases). Per germline, CDR1 SGHVS and CDR2 FNYEAQ. This CDR3 has 16 amino acids. Trimming shortened V by 5 bases and J by 2 bases, and 18 bases separated the two germline ends. CDR3 DNA sequence: TGTGCCAGCAGCCCCGCGGGGGGAAGGAGGAACTATGGCTACACCTTC. It translates to CASSPAGGRRNYGYTF.

A few counts support this clone. This chain uses TRBV7-8 with TRBJ2-1, with 7 nucleotides matching TRBD2. This CDR3 has 16 residues. Trimming at V came to 1 base and at J to 6 bases, leaving 9 bases not matched to a gene. CDR1 is SGHVS, CDR2 FQNEAQ, per germline. CDR3 coding DNA: TGTGCCAGCAGCTTAGTTGGCGGACTAGAGTCCAATGAGCAGTTCTTC. Encoded protein: CASSLVGGLESNEQFF.

The chain joins TRBV4-3 to TRBJ1-1, with 8 bases that match TRBD1. The ends lost 2 bases at V and 10 bases at J; junction bases unmatched: 3. This CDR3 has 12 residues. From germline, CDR1 is LGHNA and CDR2 YSLEER. For the CDR3, the DNA is TGCGCCAGCAGCCAACAGGGGGCTCTAGCTTTCTTT. Translation gives CASSQQGALAFF.

There are a few counts of this clone. The rearrangement joins TRBV14 to TRBJ1-5; unclear D gene. This CDR3 is 13 amino acids long. The V end was cut by 4 bases, the J end by 4 bases, with 8 bases between. Germline V gene lookup returns CDR1 SGHDN and CDR2 FVKESK. CDR3 residues: CASSLGSNQPQHF. The CDR3 DNA follows: TGTGCCAGCAGCCTTGGGAGTAATCAGCCCCAGCATTTT.

V gene TRBV18 combines with J gene TRBJ2-3; 7 nucleotides match TRBD1. The CDR3 consists of 14 residues. V lost 3 bases and J lost 4; bases outside the gene matches: 4. Germline V gene lookup returns CDR1 KGHSH and CDR2 LQKENI. Here the CDR3 reads CASSPGTAPDTQYF. The CDR3 DNA sequence: TGTGCCAGCTCACCTGGGACAGCCCCAGATACGCAGTATTTT.

The chain combines TRBV4-1 with TRBJ1-1; 9 nucleotides align to TRBD1. CDR1 and CDR2 from the germline V gene are MGHRA and YSYEKL. The V and J ends lost 5 bases and 5 bases, in that order; junction bases with no gene match: 6. This CDR3 has 14 amino acids. Here the CDR3 reads CASSETGGRTEAFF. CDR3 DNA: TGCGCCAGCAGCGAAACAGGGGGCCGGACTGAAGCTTTCTTT.

This chain joins TRBV9 and TRBJ2-1, with 7 bases matching TRBD2. J was trimmed by 6 bases and V by 0 bases; bases with no gene match: 6. This CDR3 is 15 amino acids long. From germline, CDR1 is SGDLS and CDR2 YYNGEE. CDR3 protein: CASSVAGGSGNEQFF. The CDR3 DNA reads TGTGCCAGCAGCGTAGCGGGAGGTTCGGGCAATGAGCAGTTCTTC.

This clone was detected only a few times. V gene TRBV6-1 combines with J gene TRBJ2-7, with 8 bases aligning to TRBD2. J lost 2 bases, V lost 8 bases, and 8 bases had no gene match. This CDR3 has 14 residues. Germline lookup yields CDR1 MNHNS and CDR2 SASEGT. The CDR3 coding sequence is TGTGCCAGCGTCCTGACTAGCGTCGCCTACGAGCAGTACTTC. Its translation: CASVLTSVAYEQYF.

The chain uses TRBV4-3 and TRBJ2-3, with unresolved D. The CDR3 has 14 residues. Per germline, CDR1 LGHNA and CDR2 YSLEER. V lost 0 bases to trimming and J lost 2 bases, with 6 bases between them. CDR3 region: CASSQDVYTDTQYF. The CDR3 nucleotides are TGCGCCAGCAGCCAAGATGTCTACACAGATACGCAGTATTTT.

There are a few counts of this clone. This rearrangement joins TRBV6-5 to TRBJ1-1; TRBD1 aligns across 7 bases. Germline V gene data show CDR1 as MNHEY and CDR2 as SVGAGI. The CDR3 sequence is 14 residues long. With V trimmed by 6 bases and J by 4 bases, 8 bases remained unmatched. The CDR3 loop reads CASRPLTGSTEAFF. The CDR3 nucleotides read TGTGCCAGCAGACCGTTGACAGGGTCCACTGAAGCTTTCTTT.

This clone was seen only a few times. The J gene is TRBJ2-7, the V gene TRBV5-4; D uncertain. Germline V CDR1 and CDR2: SGHNT, YYREEE (reference sequence). V dropped 1 base and J dropped 1 base, with 9 bases sitting between them. This CDR3 has 14 residues. The CDR3 here is CASSLPGSSYEQYF. In DNA, the CDR3 is TGTGCCAGCAGCTTGCCAGGCTCATCCTACGAGCAGTACTTC.

The rearrangement uses TRBV14 and TRBJ2-2, with D uncertain. The CDR3 totals 14 residues. Germline V lookup: CDR1 SGHDN, CDR2 FVKESK. V lost 2 bases and J 2 bases, leaving 6 bases between the germline ends. The CDR3 sequence: CASSQLSNTGELFF. The CDR3 DNA is TGTGCCAGCAGCCAACTTAGCAACACCGGGGAGCTGTTTTTT.

The CDR3 reads CASSLGQGWSGELFF. The CDR3 nucleotides read TGTGCCAGCAGCTTGGGACAGGGGTGGTCCGGGGAGCTGTTTTTT. The V gene is TRBV5-6, the J gene TRBJ2-2; 8 bases map to TRBD1. This CDR3 region has 15 residues. Germline CDR1 SGHDT, CDR2 YYEEEE. With 0 bases clipped from V and 6 bases from J, the junction kept 4 bases outside the gene matches.

The V and J genes are TRBV30 and TRBJ2-7; 7 bases agree with TRBD1. The CDR3 extends over 12 amino acids. The V and J ends lost 5 bases and 4 bases, in that order; junction bases with no gene match: 5. The V gene's germline CDR1 is GTSNPN and CDR2 SVGIG (reference sequence). CDR3 residues: CAWQQGSYEQYF. CDR3 nucleotides: TGTGCCTGGCAACAGGGGTCGTACGAGCAGTACTTC.

On this clone: Other DNA variants within this sample encode the same CDR3. V is TRBV7-9 and J is TRBJ2-5; TRBD1 aligns across 8 bases. The germline gives CDR1 SEHNR, CDR2 FQNEAQ (reference sequence). The V segment lost 6 bases and the J segment 2 bases; nucleotides outside the gene matches: 2. This CDR3 region has 13 residues. CDR3 nucleotide sequence: TGTGCCAGCAGTCACAGGGGGCAAGAGACCCAGTACTTC. Residues: CASSHRGQETQYF.

V gene TRBV4-2 combines with J gene TRBJ2-1; D remains ambiguous. Trimming shortened V by 0 bases and J by 7 bases, and 7 bases separated the two germline ends. The CDR3 consists of 13 residues. Germline lookup yields CDR1 LGHNA and CDR2 YNFKEQ. This CDR3 reads CASSQEGRNEQFF. For the CDR3, the DNA is TGTGCCAGCAGCCAAGAGGGCCGGAATGAGCAGTTCTTC.

This clone was recorded once. J is TRBJ2-1 and V is TRBV30, with 10 bases aligning to TRBD2. The germline V gene encodes CDR1 GTSNPN and CDR2 SVGIG (reference sequence). The CDR3 consists of 13 residues. V shed 4 bases, J shed 6 bases, and the junction held 3 bases outside the gene matches. The CDR3 DNA is TGTGCCTGGACTGGACTAGCGGCCAATGAGCAGTTCTTC. Amino acids: CAWTGLAANEQFF.

This clone was counted a few times. The rearrangement uses TRBV12-5 and TRBJ2-1, with TRBD2 matching 11 bases. V dropped 0 bases and J dropped 6; count of bases not matched to a gene: 10. CDR1 and CDR2 (germline): LGHNT, FRNRAP. The CDR3 spans 18 residues. CDR3 nucleotide sequence: TGTGCTAGTGGTTTGGTACGAACTAGCGGGAGTGAGGTCAATGAGCAGTTCTTC. This sequence encodes CASGLVRTSGSEVNEQFF.

Points on this clone: Other DNA sequences in this sample translate to the same CDR3. This chain joins TRBV30 and TRBJ2-5; the D is unclear. Trimming left V 0 bases short and J 4 bases short, with 6 bases between. Germline loops: CDR1 GTSNPN, CDR2 SVGIG (reference sequence). This CDR3 is 12 amino acids long. The CDR3 spells CAWSVLGETQYF. CDR3 in DNA: TGTGCCTGGAGTGTACTTGGAGAGACCCAGTACTTC.